A selection of T cell receptor beta chains follows, all from one sample in a study of T and B cells in COVID-19 patients. TCRdb recomputed calls from the multiplex PCR reads with MiXCR, one row per CDR3 protein. The data hold approximately 18,000 distinct CDR3 sequences, with 28% observed a single time. The sequencing input was blood. The source of these receptors is a human donor who had recovered from COVID-19. Both conserved end residues are part of each CDR3. A D gene is named only where the DNA matches it firmly. The size field is filled for only some rows; it gives once, few, many or a size class.

abundance,j_gene,d_gene,v_gene,CDR3aa,CDR3nt
.,TRBJ1-5,.,TRBV27,CASSTSLGGQGQPQHF,TGTGCCAGCAGTACATCTCTGGGGGGGCAGGGACAGCCCCAGCATTTT
many,TRBJ1-4,.,TRBV5-5,CASSIRRGATNEKLFF,TGTGCCAGCAGCATACGGAGGGGCGCAACTAATGAAAAACTGTTTTTT
.,TRBJ2-5,.,TRBV10-3,CAIRAQETQYF,TGTGCCATCAGGGCTCAAGAGACCCAGTACTTC
many,TRBJ2-1,TRBD2,TRBV18,CASSSGLAGDEQFF,TGTGCCAGCTCATCGGGACTAGCGGGGGATGAGCAGTTCTTC
few,TRBJ2-7,TRBD2,TRBV12-3/TRBV12-4,CASSGGRAGALYEQYF,TGTGCCAGCAGTGGCGGGCGAGCGGGGGCCCTGTACGAGCAGTACTTC
few,TRBJ2-7,TRBD1,TRBV20-1,CSAREQGAGEQYF,TGCAGTGCTAGAGAACAGGGGGCAGGCGAGCAGTACTTC
.,TRBJ1-1,.,TRBV6-5,CASSYSGGGTEAFF,TGTGCCAGCAGTTACTCCGGGGGGGGAACTGAAGCTTTCTTT
few,TRBJ1-2,.,TRBV6-2/TRBV6-3,CASSNGQWGEGYTF,TGTGCCAGCAGTAACGGACAGTGGGGAGAGGGCTACACCTTC
few,TRBJ1-1,.,TRBV6-4,CASSASPGNTEAFF,TGTGCCAGCAGTGCTTCCCCAGGGAACACTGAAGCTTTCTTT
.,TRBJ2-1,.,TRBV20-1,CSARLYNEQFF,TGCAGTGCTCGACTGTACAATGAGCAGTTCTTC
few,TRBJ2-2,.,TRBV7-3,CASSLNSAGELFF,TGTGCCAGCAGCTTAAACTCTGCCGGGGAGCTGTTTTTT
once,TRBJ1-2,TRBD1,TRBV27,CASRGQGTRGGYTF,TGTGCCAGCCGGGGACAGGGGACCAGGGGTGGCTACACCTTC
medium-sized,TRBJ1-4,TRBD1,TRBV15,CATSSTTGAKLFF,TGTGCCACCAGCAGTACCACAGGGGCAAAACTGTTTTTT
.,TRBJ1-2,.,TRBV20-1,CSATNYGYTF,TGCAGTGCTACCAACTATGGCTACACCTTC
.,TRBJ2-3,TRBD2,TRBV6-5,CASSYSSSGGADTQYF,TGTGCCAGCAGTTACAGCTCTAGCGGGGGGGCAGATACGCAGTATTTT
.,TRBJ2-7,TRBD1,TRBV20-1,CSAPATGRNEQYF,TGCAGTGCCCCGGCGACAGGGAGAAACGAGCAGTACTTC